This T cell receptor beta chain was recorded in a study of blood T cell repertoires in COVID-19. Per the germline V gene, CDR1 is ENHRY and CDR2 is SYGVKD. The V and J ends lost 9 bases and 2 bases respectively, with 13 bases between them. CDR3 length equals 14 residues. This table comes from immunoSEQ multiplex PCR, and its TCRdb copy is limited to in-frame clones, with some not included. The sample holds roughly 430,000 clones, around 90% seen once. The rearrangement uses TRBV10-3 and TRBJ2-2; possibly TRBD2 for D (6 bases). What was sequenced was PBMCs or T cells enriched from blood (not recorded which). The source of this sequence is a middle-aged woman with acute COVID-19. CDR3 nucleotides: TGTGCCATTCGCAGGGAGGTAAACACCGGGGAGCTGTTTTTT. Its protein is CAIRREVNTGELFF.